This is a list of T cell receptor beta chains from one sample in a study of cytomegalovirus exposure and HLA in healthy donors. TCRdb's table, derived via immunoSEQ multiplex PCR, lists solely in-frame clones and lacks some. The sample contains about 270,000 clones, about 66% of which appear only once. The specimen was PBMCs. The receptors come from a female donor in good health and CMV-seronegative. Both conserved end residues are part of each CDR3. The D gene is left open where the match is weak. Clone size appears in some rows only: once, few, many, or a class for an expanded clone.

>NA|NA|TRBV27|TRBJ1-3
TGTGCCAGCAGTTTTGGGGGCACTGGAAACACCATATATTTT
CASSFGGTGNTIYF
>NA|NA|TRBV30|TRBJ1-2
TGTGCCTGGGGAACCGGACAACTGTATGGCTACACCTTC
CAWGTGQLYGYTF
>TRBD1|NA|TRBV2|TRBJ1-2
TGTGCCAGCAGTGGACAGGGATCGACCTATGGCTACACCTTC
CASSGQGSTYGYTF
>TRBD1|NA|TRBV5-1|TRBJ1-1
TGCGCCAGCAGCTTCGACTTGACAGGGGGGGACACCGAAGCTTTCTTT
CASSFDLTGGDTEAFF
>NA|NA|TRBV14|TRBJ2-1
TGTGCCAGCAGGAGAGCTGGAGTCTCCTACAATGAGCAGTTCTTC
CASRRAGVSYNEQFF
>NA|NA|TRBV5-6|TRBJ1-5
TGTGCCAGCAGCTTAAGGGGGACAATCAATCAGCCCCAGCATTTT
CASSLRGTINQPQHF
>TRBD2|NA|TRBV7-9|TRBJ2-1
TGTGCCAGCAGGTCTTATAGCGGGAGTGTCTATGAGCAGTTCTTC
CASRSYSGSVYEQFF
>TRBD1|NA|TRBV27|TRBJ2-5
TGTGCCAGCACCCAGGATCGGGACAGTTTGTTTGAGACCCAGTACTTC
CASTQDRDSLFETQYF
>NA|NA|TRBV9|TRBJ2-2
TGTGCCAGCAGCCCTCCCAGGGGTCGGGAGCTGTTTTTT
CASSPPRGRELFF
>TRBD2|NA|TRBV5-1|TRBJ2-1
TGCGCCAGCAGCTTGTTGGCGGGAGGGTACAATGAGCAGTTCTTC
CASSLLAGGYNEQFF
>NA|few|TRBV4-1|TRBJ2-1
TGCGCCAGCAGCCAACGGGACTCCTACAATGAGCAGTTCTTC
CASSQRDSYNEQFF
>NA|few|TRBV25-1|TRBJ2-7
TGTGCCAGCAGCCAACCGGGTCCCAGCTCCTACGAGCAGTACTTC
CASSQPGPSSYEQYF
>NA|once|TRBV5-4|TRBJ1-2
TGTGCCAGCAGCTTTAACAGGGACGGCAAGAGTGGCTACACCTTC
CASSFNRDGKSGYTF
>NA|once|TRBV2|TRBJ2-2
TGTGCCGGAAAGGAGGGCCGAAACACCGGGGAGCTGTTTTTT
CAGKEGRNTGELFF
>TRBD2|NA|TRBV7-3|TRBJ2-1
TGTGCCAGCAGCTCGCAGGGGGGGGCTAGCGGGGCCAATGAGCAGTTCTTC
CASSSQGGASGANEQFF
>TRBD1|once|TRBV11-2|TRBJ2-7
TGTGCCAGCAGCTTAGTTCGGACAGGGGAAACTCACTCCACCTACGAGCAGTACTTC
CASSLVRTGETHSTYEQYF
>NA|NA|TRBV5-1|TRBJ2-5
TGCGCCAGCAGCTTGGCCCCGACAGGTCCTATGACCCAGTACTTC
CASSLAPTGPMTQYF
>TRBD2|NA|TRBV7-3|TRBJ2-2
TGTGCCAGCAGCGGTAGCGGGACCACCGGGGAGCTGTTTTTT
CASSGSGTTGELFF
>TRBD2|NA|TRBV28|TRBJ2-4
TGTGCCAGCCGAAAGCGGGGCACAGCCAAAAACATTCAGTACTTC
CASRKRGTAKNIQYF
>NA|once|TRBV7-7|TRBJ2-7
TGTGCCAGCAGCTTAGAGGGAGATCACGAGCAGTACTTC
CASSLEGDHEQYF
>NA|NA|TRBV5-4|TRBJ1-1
TGTGCCAGCAGTGCACAACTGAACACTGAAGCTTTCTTT
CASSAQLNTEAFF
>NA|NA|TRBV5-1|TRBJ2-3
TGCGCCAGCAGCTTAGGGGGGGGTTCGGCAGATACGCAGTATTTT
CASSLGGGSADTQYF
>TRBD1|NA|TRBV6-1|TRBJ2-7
TGTGCCAGCAGCGGGACAGGGAGGAGCTACGAGCAGTACTTC
CASSGTGRSYEQYF
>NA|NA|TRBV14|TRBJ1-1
TGTGCCAGCAGCCCGGGGGGTGAAGCTTTCTTT
CASSPGGEAFF
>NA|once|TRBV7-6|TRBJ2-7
TGTGCCAGCAGCTCCCCGAGCGGCAGCGACGAGCAGTACTTC
CASSSPSGSDEQYF
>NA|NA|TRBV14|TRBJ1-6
TGTGCCAGCAGCCCTAACTGGTTCTATAATTCACCCCTCCACTTT
CASSPNWFYNSPLHF